Listed below are T cell receptor beta chains from one sample, sequenced in a study of identical twins. Using its own MiXCR run on the 5' RACE reads, TCRdb lists one record per CDR3 protein. Of 600,000 to 700,000 distinct CDR3 sequences in the sample, 21% are singletons; the top ten hold 4% to 5.5%. In addition, the sample was reused for a study of T cells expressing NK-cell markers.

Sequenced input: PBMCs. All receptors derive from a woman aged 18-29 years in good health. Both conserved end residues are part of each CDR3. Each record gives: V gene, clone size, J gene, D gene, CDR3 protein, CDR3 DNA. D genes are given only for firm matches. Size values are once, few and many counts, or a class for expanded clones, and some rows have none.

TRBV12-3/TRBV12-4	few	TRBJ2-7	TRBD1	CASSLGWDRYF	TGTGCCAGCAGTTTAGGATGGGACAGGTACTTC
TRBV6-2/TRBV6-3	.	TRBJ1-1	.	CAATGHIEAFF	TGTGCCGCGACGGGGCATATTGAAGCTTTCTTT
TRBV5-1	.	TRBJ2-5	.	CASRGGQQETQYF	TGCGCCAGCCGGGGTGGACAGCAAGAGACCCAGTACTTC
TRBV12-3/TRBV12-4	.	TRBJ2-2	.	CASSFIVTGELFF	TGTGCCAGCAGTTTTATAGTCACCGGGGAGCTGTTTTTT
TRBV20-1	few	TRBJ2-3	.	CSAIGSSTDTQYF	TGCAGTGCTATCGGGAGCAGCACAGATACGCAGTATTTT
TRBV20-1	.	TRBJ1-2	.	CSAYRVGYTF	TGCAGTGCTTACAGGGTCGGCTACACCTTC
TRBV7-9	few	TRBJ2-1	.	CASSQDGIREQFF	TGTGCCAGCAGCCAGGACGGTATCCGTGAGCAGTTCTTC
TRBV18	.	TRBJ1-2	.	CASSPGGGPSGYTF	TGTGCCAGCTCACCAGGTGGGGGGCCGTCTGGCTACACCTTC
TRBV30	.	TRBJ2-7	TRBD2	CAWSEDSGRGEQYF	TGTGCCTGGAGTGAGGATAGCGGGAGAGGGGAGCAGTACTTC
TRBV6-6	few	TRBJ1-6	TRBD1	CATTGASNSPLHF	TGTGCCACCACAGGGGCTAGCAATTCACCCCTCCACTTT
TRBV3-1	.	TRBJ2-7	.	CASPRETVAYEQYF	TGTGCCAGCCCCCGGGAGACGGTAGCCTACGAGCAGTACTTC
TRBV11-2	many	TRBJ2-7	.	CASSLLQTYEQYF	TGTGCCAGCAGCTTATTACAGACCTACGAGCAGTACTTC
TRBV10-3	few	TRBJ2-1	.	CAISEDLAGSYNEQFF	TGTGCCATCAGTGAGGATCTAGCTGGCTCCTACAATGAGCAGTTCTTC
TRBV12-3/TRBV12-4	many	TRBJ2-2	TRBD2	CASSYRGGDTGELFF	TGTGCCAGCAGTTACCGGGGGGGCGACACCGGGGAGCTGTTTTTT
TRBV7-2	few	TRBJ2-3	.	CASSSPLGFAGDTQYF	TGTGCCAGCAGCTCTCCCCTGGGCTTCGCCGGAGATACGCAGTATTTT
TRBV3-1	.	TRBJ2-7	TRBD2	CASSHLAGAEQYF	TGTGCCAGCAGCCATCTAGCGGGGGCCGAGCAGTACTTC
TRBV20-1	few	TRBJ2-7	.	CSASWTYEQYF	TGCAGTGCTAGTTGGACCTACGAGCAGTACTTC
TRBV29-1	.	TRBJ2-3	.	CSVPRSGGTDTQYF	TGCAGCGTCCCCCGAAGTGGGGGCACAGATACGCAGTATTTT
TRBV7-7	.	TRBJ2-5	.	CASSSYGEWETQYF	TGTGCTAGCAGCTCTTACGGGGAATGGGAGACCCAGTACTTC
TRBV21-1	.	TRBJ2-7	.	CATPSLSEQYF	TGTGCCACTCCAAGTTTGAGCGAGCAGTACTTC
TRBV12-3/TRBV12-4	.	TRBJ1-1	TRBD1	CASSQGQGFTEAFF	TGTGCCAGCAGCCAGGGACAGGGTTTCACTGAAGCTTTCTTT
TRBV10-2	many	TRBJ2-5	.	CASSGRTFQETQYF	TGCGCCAGCAGTGGTAGGACCTTCCAAGAGACCCAGTACTTC
TRBV10-3	few	TRBJ2-3	.	CAIARLADTQYF	TGTGCCATCGCCAGGTTGGCAGATACGCAGTATTTT
TRBV6-2/TRBV6-3	.	TRBJ2-4	.	CATADGDVAKNIQYF	TGTGCCACCGCGGACGGGGACGTTGCCAAAAACATTCAGTACTTC
TRBV7-9	.	TRBJ1-6	TRBD1	CASSRGTGFSPLHF	TGTGCCAGCAGCCGAGGGACAGGGTTTTCACCCCTCCACTTT
TRBV7-3	.	TRBJ1-5	.	CASSLNPPPPTRLPSSQPQHF	TGTGCCAGCAGCTTAAACCCCCCGCCACCGACTCGACTCCCTAGCAGTCAGCCCCAGCATTTT
TRBV6-1	.	TRBJ2-7	.	CASRKQGDGAEYEQYF	TGTGCCAGCAGAAAACAAGGGGATGGAGCTGAATACGAGCAGTACTTC
TRBV20-1	many	TRBJ2-5	TRBD2	CSATFGGGRQETQYF	TGCAGTGCCACCTTCGGGGGGGGGCGTCAAGAGACCCAGTACTTC
TRBV12-3/TRBV12-4	.	TRBJ2-2	TRBD1	CASRLGQVTGELFF	TGTGCCAGCAGACTGGGACAGGTCACCGGGGAGCTGTTTTTT
TRBV6-4	.	TRBJ2-2	.	CARGRILETGELFF	TGTGCGAGGGGGAGGATTCTCGAAACCGGGGAGCTGTTTTTT
TRBV6-2/TRBV6-3	.	TRBJ2-5	.	CASNRRDGQETQYF	TGTGCCAGCAACCGAAGGGACGGCCAAGAGACCCAGTACTTC
TRBV12-3/TRBV12-4	many	TRBJ1-2	.	CASGRQAGYTF	TGTGCCAGCGGCCGACAGGCGGGCTACACCTTC
TRBV3-1	many	TRBJ1-2	.	CASSLGTGANYGYTF	TGTGCCAGCAGCCTGGGGACGGGAGCTAACTATGGCTACACCTTC
TRBV5-5	.	TRBJ2-1	TRBD2	CASRQSGLADNEQFF	TGTGCCAGCAGACAATCAGGACTAGCGGACAATGAGCAGTTCTTC
TRBV5-1	many	TRBJ2-7	.	CASSLVGVPTYEQYF	TGCGCCAGCAGCCTGGTGGGGGTACCCACCTACGAGCAGTACTTC
TRBV5-5	few	TRBJ1-5	TRBD1	CASSLKGDRTGQPQHF	TGTGCCAGCAGCTTGAAGGGGGACAGGACGGGTCAGCCCCAGCATTTT
TRBV6-1	few	TRBJ2-4	.	CASSPSGARAKNIQYF	TGTGCCAGCAGTCCATCCGGGGCCAGGGCCAAAAACATTCAGTACTTC
TRBV10-1	many	TRBJ2-3	.	CASRRGRGAAQYF	TGCGCCAGCAGGAGAGGGCGGGGAGCGGCGCAGTATTTT
TRBV20-1	few	TRBJ2-2	.	CSARAAEVTGELFF	TGCAGTGCTAGAGCCGCGGAAGTGACCGGGGAGCTGTTTTTT
TRBV20-1	few	TRBJ1-2	TRBD1	CSAVRYRGLSGYTF	TGCAGTGCTGTACGGTACAGGGGGCTAAGTGGCTACACCTTC
TRBV10-3	once	TRBJ2-7	TRBD2	CAIGEGYEQYF	TGTGCCATCGGGGAGGGTTACGAGCAGTACTTC
TRBV4-2	.	TRBJ2-4	TRBD2	CATSGTLAKNIQYF	TGTGCCACTAGCGGGACCCTAGCCAAAAACATTCAGTACTTC
TRBV12-3/TRBV12-4	.	TRBJ2-1	.	CTISLRGTGSVTYNEQFF	TGTACCATCAGTTTACGGGGGACCGGGAGTGTTACCTACAATGAGCAGTTCTTC
TRBV20-1	many	TRBJ2-7	.	CSARGKQGSYEQYF	TGCAGTGCTAGAGGGAAGCAAGGGTCCTACGAGCAGTACTTC
TRBV15	few	TRBJ2-3	.	CATSRDSPDTQYF	TGTGCCACCAGCAGAGATTCGCCAGATACGCAGTATTTT
TRBV9	.	TRBJ2-7	TRBD1	CASSVSDRGEQYF	TGTGCCAGCAGCGTTTCGGACAGGGGCGAGCAGTACTTC
TRBV6-1	.	TRBJ2-2	.	CASSSRGRTNTGELFF	TGTGCCAGCAGCTCCAGGGGACGGACGAACACCGGGGAGCTGTTTTTT
TRBV9	.	TRBJ2-2	TRBD2	CASSVLSGRTTGELFF	TGTGCCAGCAGCGTACTCAGCGGGAGGACCACCGGGGAGCTGTTTTTT
TRBV7-3	few	TRBJ2-1	.	CASSPQGRVSYNEQFF	TGTGCCAGCAGCCCCCAGGGGAGGGTCTCCTACAATGAGCAGTTCTTC
TRBV29-1	many	TRBJ2-1	TRBD2	CSALAGGNDEQFF	TGCAGCGCACTAGCGGGAGGAAACGATGAGCAGTTCTTC